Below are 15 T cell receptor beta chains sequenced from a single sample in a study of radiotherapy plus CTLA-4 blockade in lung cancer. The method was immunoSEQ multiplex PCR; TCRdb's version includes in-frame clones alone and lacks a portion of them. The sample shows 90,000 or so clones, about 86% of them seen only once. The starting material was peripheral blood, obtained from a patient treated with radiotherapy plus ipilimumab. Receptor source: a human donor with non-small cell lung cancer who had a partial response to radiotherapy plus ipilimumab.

The CDR3 region has the DNA TGCGCCAGCAGCTTGGGCCTCGGGACAGGGGGGGCATCGGCCCTCCACTTT. It codes for CASSLGLGTGGASALHF. The V and J genes are TRBV5-1 and TRBJ1-6; 11 bases are a match to TRBD1. The germline CDR1 and CDR2 sequences are SGHRS and YFSETQ. J gave up 14 bases and V 0 bases, and 13 bases lay outside the gene matches. The length of the CDR3 is 17 residues.

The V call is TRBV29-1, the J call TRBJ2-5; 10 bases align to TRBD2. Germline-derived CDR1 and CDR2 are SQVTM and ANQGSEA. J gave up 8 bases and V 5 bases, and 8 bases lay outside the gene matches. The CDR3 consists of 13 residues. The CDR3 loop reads CSVPPSGSTTQYF. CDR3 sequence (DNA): TGCAGCGTTCCCCCTAGCGGGAGTACAACCCAGTACTTC.

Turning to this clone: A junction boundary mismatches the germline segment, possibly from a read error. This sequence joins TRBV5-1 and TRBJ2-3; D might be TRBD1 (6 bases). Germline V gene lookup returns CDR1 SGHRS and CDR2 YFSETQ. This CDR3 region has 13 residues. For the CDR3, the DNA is TGCGCCAGCAGACAGGACAGCACAGGTACGCAGTATTTT. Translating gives CASRQDSTGTQYF.

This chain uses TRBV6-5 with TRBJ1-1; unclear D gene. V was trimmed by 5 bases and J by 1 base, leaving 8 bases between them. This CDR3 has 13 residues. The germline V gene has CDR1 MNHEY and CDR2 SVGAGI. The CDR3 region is CASSDLSNTEAFF. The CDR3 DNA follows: TGTGCCAGCAGTGACTTATCGAACACTGAAGCTTTCTTT.

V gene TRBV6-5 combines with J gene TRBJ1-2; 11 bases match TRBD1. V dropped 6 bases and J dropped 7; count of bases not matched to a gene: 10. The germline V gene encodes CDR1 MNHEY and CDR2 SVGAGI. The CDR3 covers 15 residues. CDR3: CASSLGQGAYGGYTF. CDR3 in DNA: TGTGCCAGCAGCCTAGGACAGGGGGCATATGGTGGCTACACCTTC.

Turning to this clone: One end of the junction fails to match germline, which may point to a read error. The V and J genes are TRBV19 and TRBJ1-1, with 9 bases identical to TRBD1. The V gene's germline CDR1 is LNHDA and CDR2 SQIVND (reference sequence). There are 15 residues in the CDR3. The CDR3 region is CASSTKGQGNTEVFF. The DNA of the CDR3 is TGTGCCAGTAGTACAAAGGGACAGGGAAACACTGAAGTTTTCTTT.

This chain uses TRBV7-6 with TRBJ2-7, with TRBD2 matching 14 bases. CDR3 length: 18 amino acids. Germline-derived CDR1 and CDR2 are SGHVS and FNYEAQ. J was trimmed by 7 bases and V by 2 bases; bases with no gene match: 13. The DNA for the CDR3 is TGTGCCAGCAGCTTAACCCTGACTAGCGGGAGGGCCGAGGGGGAGCAGTACTTC. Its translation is CASSLTLTSGRAEGEQYF.

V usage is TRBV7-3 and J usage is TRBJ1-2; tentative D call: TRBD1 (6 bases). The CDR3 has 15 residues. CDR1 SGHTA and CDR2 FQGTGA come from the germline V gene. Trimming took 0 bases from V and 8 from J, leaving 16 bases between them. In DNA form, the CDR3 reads TGTGCCAGCAGCTTAACGTGGGCGGACAGAAGCGGCTACACCTTC. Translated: CASSLTWADRSGYTF.

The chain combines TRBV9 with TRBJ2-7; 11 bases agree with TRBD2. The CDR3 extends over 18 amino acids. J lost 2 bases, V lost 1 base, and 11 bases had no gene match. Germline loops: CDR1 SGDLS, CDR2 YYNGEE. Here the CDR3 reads CASSVNSIRLAGTYEQYV. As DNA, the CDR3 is TGTGCCAGCAGCGTAAATTCCATCCGACTAGCGGGGACCTACGAGCAGTACGTC.

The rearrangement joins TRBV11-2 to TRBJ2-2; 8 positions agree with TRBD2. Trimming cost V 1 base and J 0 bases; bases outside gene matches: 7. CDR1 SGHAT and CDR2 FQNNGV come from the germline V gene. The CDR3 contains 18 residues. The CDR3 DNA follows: TGTGCCAGCAGCTTAGTGGCGGGAGGCTTCGCGAACACCGGGGAGCTGTTTTTT. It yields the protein CASSLVAGGFANTGELFF.

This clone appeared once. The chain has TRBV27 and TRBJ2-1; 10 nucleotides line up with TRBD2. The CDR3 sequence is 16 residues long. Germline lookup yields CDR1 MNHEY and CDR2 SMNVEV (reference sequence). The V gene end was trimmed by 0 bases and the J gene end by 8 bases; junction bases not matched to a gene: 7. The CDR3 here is CASSLSGPSGSYEQFF. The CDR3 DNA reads TGTGCCAGCAGTTTATCGGGTCCTAGCGGGAGCTATGAGCAGTTCTTC.

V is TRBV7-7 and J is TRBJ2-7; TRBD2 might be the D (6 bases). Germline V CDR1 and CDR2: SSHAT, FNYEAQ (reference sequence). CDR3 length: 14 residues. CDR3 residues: CASSLAALAYEQYV. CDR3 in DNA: TGTGCTAGCAGCTTAGCGGCATTAGCCTACGAGCAGTACGTC.

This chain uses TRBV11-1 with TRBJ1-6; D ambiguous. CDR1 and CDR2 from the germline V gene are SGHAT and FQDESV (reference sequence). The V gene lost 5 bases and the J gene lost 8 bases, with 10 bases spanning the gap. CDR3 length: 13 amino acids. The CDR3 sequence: CASSPDEDSPLHF. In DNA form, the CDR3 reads TGTGCCAGCAGCCCCGACGAGGATTCACCCCTCCACTTT.

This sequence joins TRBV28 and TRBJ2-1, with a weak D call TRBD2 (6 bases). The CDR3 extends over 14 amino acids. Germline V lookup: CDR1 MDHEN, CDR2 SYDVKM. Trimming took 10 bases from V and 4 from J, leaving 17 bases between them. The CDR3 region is CATISGPLYNEQFF. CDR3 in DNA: TGTGCCACCATTAGCGGCCCGCTATACAATGAGCAGTTCTTC.

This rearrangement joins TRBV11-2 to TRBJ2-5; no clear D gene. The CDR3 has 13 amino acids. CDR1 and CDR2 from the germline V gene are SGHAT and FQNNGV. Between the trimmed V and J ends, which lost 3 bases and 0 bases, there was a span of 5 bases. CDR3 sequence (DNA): TGTGCCAGCAGCTTCGGTGACCAAGAGACCCAGTACTTC. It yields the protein CASSFGDQETQYF.